Included here is one T cell receptor (beta chain) sequence, with context. This sample is drawn from a study of CD8+ T cells in alopecia areata. Treatment denoted: oral pan-JAK inhibitor, 5-10 mg twice daily. Extracted RNA was reverse transcribed, and the resulting cDNA served as sequencing template. Assay: immunoSEQ multiplex PCR; the TCRdb copy retains only in-frame clones and omits some. The sample has 150,000 to 200,000 clones, roughly 60% seen once. The junction had 22 bases not matched to a gene; V was cut back by 6 bases and J by 7 bases. The CDR3 sequence is 18 residues long. The chain uses TRBV23-1 and TRBJ1-2, with 8 bases matching TRBD1. TRBV23-1 is identified as an open reading frame with a role that is uncertain. The clonotype comes from a human donor with alopecia areata. Sample: CD4+ T cells sorted from blood, taken at week 24, from a patient treated with tofacitinib. Written as DNA, the CDR3 is TGCGCCAGCAGGCGAAGGACAGGGAACAATGGACTATTTCCTGGCTACACCTTC. Translated, it gives CASRRRTGNNGLFPGYTF.